A single sample is the source of the 9 T cell receptor beta chains below, sequenced in a study of spatial heterogeneity in lung cancer. One entry per CDR3 protein, called by TCRdb with MiXCR from the 5' RACE reads. The repertoire holds some 50,000 distinct CDR3 sequences, with approximately 7.6% as singletons. The sample's time point: sample taken at primary tumor resection. Sequencing of whole RNA from tumor, nontumor lung or frozen PBMC involved no sorting. The specimen was PBMCs, collected at surgery. These receptors were taken from a female donor with early-stage non-small cell lung cancer.

This clonotype was counted between two and nine times. V usage is TRBV20-1 and J usage is TRBJ1-5; D uncertain. Germline V CDR1 and CDR2: DFQATT, SNEGSKA (reference sequence). V was clipped by 2 bases and J by 0 bases, with 8 bases between them. The CDR3 extends over 14 amino acids. The CDR3 protein is CSARNVDSNQPQHF. CDR3 in DNA: TGCAGTGCTAGAAACGTGGATAGCAATCAGCCCCAGCATTTT.

This clonotype was observed a few times. This rearrangement joins TRBV29-1 to TRBJ2-3, with 7 bases lining up with TRBD2. The V gene end was trimmed by 7 bases and the J gene end by 1 base; junction bases not matched to a gene: 5. The CDR3 covers 13 residues. The germline gives CDR1 SQVTM, CDR2 ANQGSEA. CDR3 nucleotide sequence: TGCAGCGCGAGACGGGGGGGCACAGATACGCAGTATTTT. Translated: CSARRGGTDTQYF.

The sample holds many counts of this clonotype. The rearrangement links TRBV4-1 to TRBJ1-1; a weak D match, TRBD1 (6 bases). V was trimmed by 1 base and J by 0 bases, leaving 12 bases between them. CDR3 length equals 16 residues. The germline CDR1 and CDR2 sequences are MGHRA and YSYEKL. CDR3 sequence: CASSQASQGMNTEAFF. CDR3 DNA sequence: TGCGCCAGCAGCCAAGCTTCCCAGGGGATGAACACTGAAGCTTTCTTT.

The table lists this clonotype with many counts. The CDR3 DNA follows: TGTGCCAGCAGCCCGAGGGCCTACAATGAGCAGTTCTTC. Protein sequence: CASSPRAYNEQFF. The chain employs TRBV11-2 and TRBJ2-1, with D perhaps matching TRBD2 (5 bases). This CDR3 contains 13 residues. Deletions cut 5 bases from V and 2 bases from J, with 7 bases between. CDR1 is SGHAT and CDR2 is FQNNGV in the germline V gene.

This clonotype was counted only a few times. The chain uses TRBV7-2 and TRBJ2-2; TRBD2 matches 14 bases. This CDR3 comprises 17 residues. V was clipped by 6 bases and J by 4 bases; unmatched bases: 7. The germline V gene encodes CDR1 SGHTA and CDR2 FQGNSA. In DNA form, the CDR3 reads TGTGCCAGCAGGGCGACTAGCGGGGGGGGCGGCACCGGGGAGCTGTTTTTT. It encodes CASRATSGGGGTGELFF.

This clonotype was detected many times. The chain links TRBV12-3 or TRBV12-4 to TRBJ1-2, with D maybe TRBD1 (6 bases). The CDR3 loop spans 13 amino acids. The germline V and J ends were trimmed by 5 bases and 5 bases, with 12 bases remaining between them. DNA for the CDR3: TGTGCCAGCAGTGGGACAAGGAGATATGGCTACACCTTC. Translating it yields CASSGTRRYGYTF.

This chain joins TRBV12-5 and TRBJ2-4; 8 nucleotides line up with TRBD1. The J segment lost 1 base and the V segment lost 4 bases, leaving 9 bases of the junction unmatched. Germline V lookup: CDR1 LGHNT, CDR2 FRNRAP. This CDR3 region has 17 residues. Written as DNA, the CDR3 is TGTGCTAGTGGTTCGGGACAGGCCCGATCGGCCAAAAACATTCAGTACTTC. This translates into CASGSGQARSAKNIQYF.

This chain connects TRBV3-1 to TRBJ2-7; weak D call: TRBD2 (7 bases). The germline V and J ends were trimmed by 5 bases and 0 bases, with 8 bases remaining between them. The V gene's germline CDR1 is LGHDT and CDR2 YNNKEL (reference sequence). This CDR3 is 13 amino acids long. The CDR3: CASSRGGSYEQYF. The CDR3 DNA follows: TGTGCCAGCAGCAGGGGGGGCTCCTACGAGCAGTACTTC.

This clonotype appeared a few times. The chain uses TRBV2 and TRBJ1-5; D is ambiguous. V lost 6 bases to trimming and J lost 6 bases, with 15 bases between them. The CDR3 is 14 residues long. Germline V gives CDR1 SNHLY, CDR2 FYNNEI. The CDR3 nucleotides are TGTGCCAGCAGCGCCGGCAGGAACGGTCAGCCCCAGCATTTT. Amino acids: CASSAGRNGQPQHF. Full variable domain (rest looked up from reference TRBV2 and TRBJ1-5): EPEVTQTPSHQVTQMGQEVILRCVPISNHLYFYWYRQILGQKVEFLVSFYNNEISEKSEIFDDQFSVERPDGSNFTLKIRSTKLEDSAMYFCASSAGRNGQPQHFGDGTRLSIL.